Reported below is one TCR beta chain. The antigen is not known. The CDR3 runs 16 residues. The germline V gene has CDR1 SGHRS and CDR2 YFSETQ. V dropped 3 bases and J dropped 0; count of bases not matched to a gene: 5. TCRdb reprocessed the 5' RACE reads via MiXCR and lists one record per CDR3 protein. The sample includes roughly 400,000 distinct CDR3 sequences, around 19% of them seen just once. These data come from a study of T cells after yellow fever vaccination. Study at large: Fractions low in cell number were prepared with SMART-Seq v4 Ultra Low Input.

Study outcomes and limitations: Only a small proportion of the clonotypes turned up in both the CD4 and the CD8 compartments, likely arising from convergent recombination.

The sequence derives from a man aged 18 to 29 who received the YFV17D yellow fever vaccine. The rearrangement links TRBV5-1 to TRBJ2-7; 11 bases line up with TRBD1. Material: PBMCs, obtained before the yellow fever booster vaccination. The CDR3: CASSWRDRGSSYEQYV. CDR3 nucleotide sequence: TGCGCCAGCAGCTGGCGGGACAGGGGGAGCTCCTACGAGCAGTACGTC.